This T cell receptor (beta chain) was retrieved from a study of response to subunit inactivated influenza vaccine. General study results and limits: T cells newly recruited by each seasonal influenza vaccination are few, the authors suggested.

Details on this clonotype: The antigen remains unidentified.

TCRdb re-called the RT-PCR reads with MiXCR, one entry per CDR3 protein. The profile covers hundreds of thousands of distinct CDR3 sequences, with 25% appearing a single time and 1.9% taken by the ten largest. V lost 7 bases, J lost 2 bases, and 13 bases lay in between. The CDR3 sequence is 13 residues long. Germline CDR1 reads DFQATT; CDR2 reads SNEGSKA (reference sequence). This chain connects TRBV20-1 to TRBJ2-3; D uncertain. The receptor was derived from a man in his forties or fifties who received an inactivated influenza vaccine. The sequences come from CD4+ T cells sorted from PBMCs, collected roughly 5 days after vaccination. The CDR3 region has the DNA TGCAGTGACCTGGCGGAACACACAGATACGCAGTATTTT. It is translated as CSDLAEHTDTQYF.